The rows below give T cell receptor beta chains drawn from one sample of a study of blood T cell repertoires in COVID-19. Profiled with immunoSEQ multiplex PCR; TCRdb holds only in-frame clones, not every one. The table includes about 100,000 clones, over 80% detected once. Sequenced: peripheral blood. The receptors come from a man aged 45-60 years with acute or convalescent COVID-19. CDR3s include the opening cysteine and the closing phenylalanine or tryptophan. A D gene is named only where the DNA matches it firmly. A clone size is listed for some rows: how often the clone was seen (once, few, many), or a class if it is expanded.

V gene	D gene	clone size	J gene	CDR3 protein	CDR3 DNA
TRBV6-5	.	.	TRBJ1-6	CASSSLSGANSPLHF	TGTGCCAGCAGTTCCCTCAGCGGGGCGAATTCACCCCTCCACTTT
TRBV11-2	TRBD1	.	TRBJ1-1	CASSLGRTGPTEAFF	TGTGCCAGCAGCTTAGGCCGGACAGGGCCGACTGAAGCTTTCTTT
TRBV27	TRBD1	.	TRBJ2-5	CASSLRGTGGTETQYF	TGTGCCAGCAGTTTACGGGGGACAGGTGGGACGGAGACCCAGTACTTC
TRBV29-1	.	once	TRBJ1-4	CSGRQGSGEKLFF	TGCAGCGGGCGTCAGGGAAGTGGTGAAAAACTGTTTTTT
TRBV3-1/TRBV3-2	.	.	TRBJ2-7	CASSHRKREQYF	TGTGCCAGCAGCCACCGTAAGCGGGAGCAGTACTTC
TRBV6-1	.	.	TRBJ1-1	CASSGAYRGRGSTEAFF	TGTGCCAGCAGTGGGGCCTATCGGGGAAGAGGAAGTACTGAAGCTTTCTTT
TRBV4-1	TRBD2	.	TRBJ2-6	CASSQTSGGVGANVLTF	TGCGCCAGCAGCCAAACTAGCGGGGGTGTTGGGGCCAACGTCCTGACTTTC
TRBV3-1/TRBV3-2	.	.	TRBJ1-2	CASSRWTEKNYGYTF	TGTGCCAGCAGTCGTTGGACAGAAAAAAACTATGGCTACACCTTC
TRBV6-5	TRBD1	.	TRBJ2-7	CASSYGTGTYEQYF	TGTGCCAGCAGTTACGGGACAGGAACCTACGAGCAGTACTTC
TRBV9	.	.	TRBJ2-1	CASSVGSSSYNEQFF	TGTGCCAGCAGCGTAGGCTCGAGCTCCTACAATGAGCAGTTCTTC
TRBV19	.	.	TRBJ1-4	CASSTSHRVMRGEKLFF	TGTGCCAGTAGTACATCCCACAGGGTTATGAGAGGAGAAAAACTGTTTTTT
TRBV7-3	TRBD1	.	TRBJ2-5	CASSQGTGETQYF	TGTGCCAGCAGCCAGGGGACAGGGGAGACCCAGTACTTC
TRBV7-8	TRBD1	.	TRBJ1-3	CASSPGQGSSLSGNTIYF	TGTGCCAGCAGCCCCGGACAGGGGTCTTCTCTCTCTGGAAACACCATATATTTT
TRBV6-5	.	few	TRBJ1-1	CASSLGTEAFF	TGTGCCAGCAGCCTCGGCACTGAAGCTTTCTTT
TRBV4-1	.	.	TRBJ2-5	CASSQEGIVETQYF	TGCGCCAGCAGCCAGGAGGGGATTGTGGAGACCCAGTACTTC
TRBV5-6	.	.	TRBJ1-2	CASSGDSYGYTF	TGTGCCAGCAGCGGAGACTCGTATGGCTACACCTTC
TRBV7-6	.	.	TRBJ1-5	CASSSIGVSQPQHF	TGTGCCAGCAGCTCCATAGGGGTTTCGCAGCCCCAGCATTTT
TRBV5-6	TRBD1	.	TRBJ1-6	CASSVGDRGSPLHF	TGTGCCAGCAGCGTCGGCGACAGGGGTTCACCCCTCCACTTT
TRBV5-6	TRBD1	.	TRBJ2-2	CASSLNGQAGNTGELFF	TGTGCCAGCAGCCTAAACGGACAGGCCGGGAACACCGGGGAGCTGTTTTTT
TRBV27	.	.	TRBJ1-6	CASSPYGNSPLHF	TGTGCCAGCAGTCCCTACGGGAATTCACCCCTCCACTTT
TRBV5-6	.	few	TRBJ1-1	CASSLGQRTEAFF	TGTGCCAGCAGCTTGGGTCAGCGCACTGAAGCTTTCTTT
TRBV28	.	.	TRBJ1-3	CASSLSSRAGTIYF	TGTGCCAGCAGTTTATCCAGCAGGGCCGGCACCATATATTTT
TRBV27	.	.	TRBJ1-6	CASSGTPRGSPLHF	TGTGCCAGCAGTGGGACTCCAAGGGGATCACCCCTCCACTTT
TRBV5-1	TRBD1	.	TRBJ1-2	CASSTNGGQGAVYTF	TGCGCCAGCAGCACTAATGGAGGACAGGGGGCAGTCTACACCTTC
TRBV11-2	.	.	TRBJ2-5	CASSLRVPMGETQYF	TGTGCCAGCAGCTTGCGGGTGCCCATGGGAGAGACCCAGTACTTC
TRBV5-1	TRBD1	.	TRBJ2-7	CASSWDRDRVRGIYEQYF	TGCGCCAGCAGTTGGGACAGGGACCGGGTGAGGGGCATCTACGAGCAGTACTTC
TRBV6-5	TRBD1	.	TRBJ1-1	CASGTGEKNTEAFF	TGTGCCAGTGGGACAGGGGAGAAGAACACTGAAGCTTTCTTT
TRBV27	.	.	TRBJ1-5	CASSPKGDQPQHF	TGTGCCAGCAGTCCGAAGGGGGATCAGCCCCAGCATTTT
TRBV5-5	TRBD2	.	TRBJ2-1	CASSPRLAGGSYNEQFF	TGTGCCAGCAGCCCCCGACTAGCGGGGGGGTCCTACAATGAGCAGTTCTTC
TRBV5-1	TRBD1	.	TRBJ2-6	CASSLGQGASGANVLTF	TGCGCCAGCAGCTTGGGACAGGGGGCCTCTGGGGCCAACGTCCTGACTTTC
TRBV14	TRBD1	.	TRBJ2-2	CASSLGQGRTGELFF	TGTGCCAGCAGCCTGGGACAGGGTAGAACCGGGGAGCTGTTTTTT
TRBV5-5	TRBD1	.	TRBJ1-1	CASSRDRVEAFF	TGTGCCAGCAGCCGCGACAGGGTTGAAGCTTTCTTT
TRBV5-8	.	.	TRBJ1-5	CASSLGGGLTSNQPQHF	TGTGCCAGCAGCTTGGGGGGGGGACTGACTAGCAATCAGCCCCAGCATTTT
TRBV30	.	.	TRBJ2-7	CAWRGRDYEQYF	TGTGCCTGGAGAGGCCGGGACTACGAGCAGTACTTC
TRBV24-1	TRBD1	once	TRBJ2-3	CATSDRDRGEPDTQYF	TGTGCCACCAGTGATAGGGACAGGGGTGAACCAGATACGCAGTATTTT
TRBV6-5	.	once	TRBJ1-4	CASSYSGGIEKLFF	TGTGCCAGCAGTTACTCGGGAGGGATTGAAAAACTGTTTTTT
TRBV27	.	once	TRBJ1-1	CASSRTVNTEAFF	TGTGCCAGCTCTCGGACAGTGAACACTGAAGCTTTCTTT
TRBV20-1	.	.	TRBJ2-1	CSAGASGGIF	TGCAGTGCTGGGGCCTCCGGAGGGATCTTC
TRBV29-1	.	.	TRBJ2-1	CSVEDEGGNEQFF	TGCAGCGTTGAAGATGAAGGGGGCAATGAGCAGTTCTTC
TRBV6-5	TRBD1	.	TRBJ1-1	CASSRGQGMATEAFF	TGTGCCAGCAGTAGAGGACAGGGGATGGCCACTGAAGCTTTCTTT
TRBV11-3	.	.	TRBJ1-2	CASSHLGGTEINYGYTF	TGTGCCAGCAGCCACCTGGGGGGGACGGAAATAAACTATGGCTACACCTTC
TRBV7-2	.	.	TRBJ1-5	CASSLAHQGSNQPQHF	TGTGCCAGCAGCTTAGCGCACCAGGGGTCGAATCAGCCCCAGCATTTT
TRBV10-3	TRBD1	.	TRBJ1-2	CAISDPKGTGFNYGYTF	TGTGCCATCAGTGACCCTAAAGGGACAGGGTTTAACTATGGCTACACCTTC
TRBV12-5	.	once	TRBJ1-1	CASGLGQKGAEAFF	TGTGCTAGTGGTTTGGGACAGAAAGGAGCTGAAGCTTTCTTT
TRBV13	.	.	TRBJ2-5	CASTPGNQETQYF	TGTGCCAGCACCCCGGGAAACCAAGAGACCCAGTACTTC
TRBV13	TRBD2	.	TRBJ2-2	CASSRGANTGELFF	TGTGCCAGCAGCCGGGGGGCGAACACCGGGGAGCTGTTTTTT
TRBV29-1	.	.	TRBJ1-2	CSVPRGYTF	TGCAGCGTTCCTCGTGGCTACACCTTC
TRBV10-2	TRBD2	.	TRBJ2-1	CASSESGRGGRNEQFF	TGCGCCAGCAGTGAGTCGGGGCGGGGGGGTCGAAATGAGCAGTTCTTC
TRBV6-5	TRBD2	.	TRBJ2-3	CASRRLAGAGDTQYF	TGTGCCAGCAGAAGGCTAGCGGGGGCGGGAGATACGCAGTATTTT
TRBV6-2/TRBV6-3	TRBD1	.	TRBJ1-5	CASSYRGRGFNQPQHF	TGTGCCAGCAGTTACAGGGGGCGAGGATTCAATCAGCCCCAGCATTTT
TRBV21-1	.	.	TRBJ1-5	CASSNGRGPYSNQPQHF	TGTGCCAGCAGCAACGGGAGGGGCCCTTATAGCAATCAGCCCCAGCATTTT
TRBV7-9	.	.	TRBJ1-5	CASSLAQGRHQPQHF	TGTGCCAGCAGCTTAGCTCAGGGGCGACATCAGCCCCAGCATTTT
TRBV6-1	.	.	TRBJ1-6	CASSEAGRGNSPLHF	TGTGCCAGCAGTGAAGCTGGAAGGGGTAATTCACCCCTCCACTTT
TRBV27	.	few	TRBJ1-6	CASSLKGSSYNSPLHF	TGTGCCAGCAGTTTAAAAGGGAGCTCCTATAATTCACCCCTCCACTTT
TRBV9	.	.	TRBJ1-4	CASSGRARTNEKLFF	TGTGCCAGCAGCGGGAGAGCTAGAACTAATGAAAAACTGTTTTTT